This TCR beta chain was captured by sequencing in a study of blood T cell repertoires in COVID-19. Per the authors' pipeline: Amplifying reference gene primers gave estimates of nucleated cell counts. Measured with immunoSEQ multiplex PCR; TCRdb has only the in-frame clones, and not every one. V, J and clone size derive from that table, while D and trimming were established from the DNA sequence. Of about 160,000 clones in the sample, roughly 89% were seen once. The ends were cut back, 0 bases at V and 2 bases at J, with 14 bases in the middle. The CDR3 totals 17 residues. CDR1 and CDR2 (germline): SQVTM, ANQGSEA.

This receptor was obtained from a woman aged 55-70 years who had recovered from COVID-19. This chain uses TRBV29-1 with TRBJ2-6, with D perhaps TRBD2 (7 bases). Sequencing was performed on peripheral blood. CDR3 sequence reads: CSVEDPPGGAGANVLTF. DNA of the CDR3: TGCAGCGTTGAAGATCCCCCGGGGGGCGCTGGGGCCAACGTCCTGACTTTC.